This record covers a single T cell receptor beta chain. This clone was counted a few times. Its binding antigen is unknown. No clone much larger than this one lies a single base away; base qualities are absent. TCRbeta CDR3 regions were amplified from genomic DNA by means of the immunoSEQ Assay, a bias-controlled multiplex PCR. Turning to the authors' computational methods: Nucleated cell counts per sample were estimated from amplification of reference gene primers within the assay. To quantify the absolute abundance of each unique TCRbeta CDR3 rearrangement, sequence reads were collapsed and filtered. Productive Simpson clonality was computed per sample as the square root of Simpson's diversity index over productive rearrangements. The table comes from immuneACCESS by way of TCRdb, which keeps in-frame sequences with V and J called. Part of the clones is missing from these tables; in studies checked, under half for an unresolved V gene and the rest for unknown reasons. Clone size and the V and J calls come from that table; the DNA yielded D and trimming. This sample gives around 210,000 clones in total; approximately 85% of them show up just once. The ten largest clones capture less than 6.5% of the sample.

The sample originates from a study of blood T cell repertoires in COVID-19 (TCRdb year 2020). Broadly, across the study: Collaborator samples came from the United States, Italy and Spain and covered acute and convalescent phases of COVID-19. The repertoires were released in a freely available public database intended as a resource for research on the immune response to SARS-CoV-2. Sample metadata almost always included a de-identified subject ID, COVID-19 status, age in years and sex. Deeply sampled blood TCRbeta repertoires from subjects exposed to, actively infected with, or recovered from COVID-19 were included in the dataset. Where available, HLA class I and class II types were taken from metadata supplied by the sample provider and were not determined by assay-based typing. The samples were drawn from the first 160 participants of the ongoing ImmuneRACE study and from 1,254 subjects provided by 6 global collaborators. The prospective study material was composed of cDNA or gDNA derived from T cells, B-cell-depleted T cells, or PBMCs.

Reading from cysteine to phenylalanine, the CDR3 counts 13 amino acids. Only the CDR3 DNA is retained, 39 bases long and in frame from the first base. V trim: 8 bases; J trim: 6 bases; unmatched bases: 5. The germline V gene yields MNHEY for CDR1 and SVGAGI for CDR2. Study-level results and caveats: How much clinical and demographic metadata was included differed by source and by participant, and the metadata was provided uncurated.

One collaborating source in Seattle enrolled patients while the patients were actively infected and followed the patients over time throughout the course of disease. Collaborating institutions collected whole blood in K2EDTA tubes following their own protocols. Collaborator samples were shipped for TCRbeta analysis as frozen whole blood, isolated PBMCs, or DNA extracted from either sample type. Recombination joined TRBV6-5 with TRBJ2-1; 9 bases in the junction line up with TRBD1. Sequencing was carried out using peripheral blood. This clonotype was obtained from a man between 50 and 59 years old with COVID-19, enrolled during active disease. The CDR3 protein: CASGTGPSNEQFF. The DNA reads TGTGCCAGCGGGACAGGGCCGTCCAATGAGCAGTTCTTC.